The 14 T cell receptor beta chains below come from one sample, sequenced in a study of blood T cell repertoires in COVID-19. Profiling relied on immunoSEQ multiplex PCR, and the TCRdb table lists in-frame clones only, not all of them. The sample contains a few hundred thousand clones, roughly 87% of which appear only once. The sequenced material came from PBMCs or T cells enriched from blood (not recorded which). Source of these receptors: a woman in her thirties who had recovered from COVID-19.

The rearrangement links TRBV6-5 to TRBJ1-5, with D possibly matching TRBD1 (5 bases). The germline V and J ends were trimmed by 6 bases and 0 bases, with 12 bases remaining between them. The CDR3 runs 15 residues. Germline loops: CDR1 MNHEY, CDR2 SVGAGI. CDR3 in amino acids: CASSTAGNSNQPQHF. The CDR3 DNA reads as TGTGCCAGCAGCACTGCAGGGAATAGCAATCAGCCCCAGCATTTT.

This sequence joins TRBV9 and TRBJ2-7; a weak D match, TRBD2 (6 bases). Germline V gene data show CDR1 as SGDLS and CDR2 as YYNGEE. Trimming cost V 0 bases and J 7 bases, with 17 bases left between them. The CDR3 sequence is 15 residues long. The CDR3 sequence is CASSVGLANSKEQYF. CDR3 nucleotides: TGTGCCAGCAGCGTAGGGCTAGCGAACTCTAAGGAGCAGTACTTC. The whole variable domain, filled in from reference TRBV9 and TRBJ2-7, reads DSGVTQTPKHLITATGQRVTLRCSPRSGDLSVYWYQQSLDQGLQFLIQYYNGEERAKGNILERFSAQQFPDLHSELNLSSLELGDSALYFCASSVGLANSKEQYFGPGTRLTVT.

This rearrangement joins TRBV14 to TRBJ1-4; 7 bases are a match to TRBD1. V dropped 4 bases and J dropped 6; count of bases not matched to a gene: 5. There are 14 residues in the CDR3. Germline V gives CDR1 SGHDN, CDR2 FVKESK. The chain's CDR3 is CASSPTGIDEKLFF. CDR3 DNA sequence: TGTGCCAGCAGCCCGACAGGGATCGATGAAAAACTGTTTTTT.

The chain joins TRBV12-3 or TRBV12-4 to TRBJ1-4, with D possibly TRBD1 on 6 matching bases. This CDR3 comprises 13 residues. V was clipped by 8 bases and J by 3 bases, with 10 bases between them. CDR3 protein: CASPEGANEKLFF. CDR3 nucleotides: TGTGCCAGCCCTGAGGGGGCTAATGAAAAACTGTTTTTT.

The V and J genes are TRBV12-3 or TRBV12-4 and TRBJ2-2; a weak D match, TRBD2 (5 bases). This CDR3 region has 12 residues. Trimming cost V 6 bases and J 7 bases, with 9 bases left between them. CDR3 region: CASRGRGGELFF. For the CDR3, the DNA is TGTGCCAGCAGAGGACGGGGCGGGGAGCTGTTTTTT.

The chain uses TRBV29-1 and TRBJ1-1; D is unresolved. CDR1 and CDR2 from the germline V gene are SQVTM and ANQGSEA. The germline V and J ends were trimmed by 0 bases and 1 base, with 6 bases remaining between them. The CDR3 runs to 13 residues. The CDR3: CSVEENGNTEAFF. The CDR3 DNA sequence: TGCAGCGTTGAAGAAAACGGGAACACTGAAGCTTTCTTT.

This clone has a single count. The rearrangement uses TRBV2 and TRBJ2-1; the match to TRBD2 covers 10 bases. Trimming cost V 8 bases and J 7 bases; bases outside gene matches: 5. The CDR3 sequence is 13 residues long. Germline CDR1 SNHLY, CDR2 FYNNEI. Written as DNA, the CDR3 is TGTGCCAGCTTACTAGCGGGGCGGAATGAGCAGTTCTTC. Its protein is CASLLAGRNEQFF. The whole variable domain, remainder taken from reference TRBV2 and TRBJ2-1, is EPEVTQTPSHQVTQMGQEVILRCVPISNHLYFYWYRQILGQKVEFLVSFYNNEISEKSEIFDDQFSVERPDGSNFTLKIRSTKLEDSAMYFCASLLAGRNEQFFGPGTRLTVL.

The rearrangement joins TRBV15 to TRBJ1-1, with D uncertain. The CDR3 is 13 amino acids. V lost 1 base to trimming and J lost 2 bases, with 5 bases between them. CDR1 LNHNV and CDR2 YYDKDF come from the germline V gene (reference sequence). CDR3 residues: CATSRAVNTEAFF. CDR3 sequence (DNA): TGTGCCACCAGCAGAGCAGTCAACACTGAAGCTTTCTTT.

The V gene is TRBV3-1 (or the pseudogene TRBV3-2), the J gene TRBJ1-3, with 7 bases that match TRBD1. V lost 3 bases to trimming and J lost 8 bases; unmatched junction nucleotides: 7. The germline V gene encodes CDR1 LGHDT and CDR2 YNNKEL (reference sequence). This CDR3 is built from 14 residues. The CDR3 DNA follows: TGTGCCAGCAGCCATGCTGACAGGGCGGACACCATATATTTT. Its protein is CASSHADRADTIYF.

The rearrangement links TRBV28 to TRBJ2-5; tentatively, D is TRBD1 (6 bases). The CDR3 has 14 amino acids. Trimming shortened V by 4 bases and J by 2 bases, and 11 bases separated the two germline ends. The germline CDR1 and CDR2 sequences are MDHEN and SYDVKM. The CDR3 bases are TGTGCCAGCAGTTCCGGACAGTCTCAAGAGACCCAGTACTTC. Its translation: CASSSGQSQETQYF. The full variable domain, with the rest looked up from reference TRBV28 and TRBJ2-5, is DVKVTQSSRYLVKRTGEKVFLECVQDMDHENMFWYRQDPGLGLRLIYFSYDVKMKEKGDIPEGYSVSREKKERFSLILESASTNQTSMYLCASSSGQSQETQYFGPGTRLLVL.

The V gene is TRBV27, the J gene TRBJ2-2, with 9 bases identical to TRBD1. This CDR3 has 15 amino acids. Germline V gene data show CDR1 as MNHEY and CDR2 as SMNVEV (reference sequence). The V segment lost 6 bases and the J segment 4 bases; nucleotides outside the gene matches: 6. CDR3: CASREPTGGTGELFF. The CDR3 bases are TGTGCCAGCAGGGAACCGACAGGGGGCACCGGGGAGCTGTTTTTT.

This chain uses TRBV19 with TRBJ1-5; D may be TRBD1 (6 bases). The CDR3 consists of 15 residues. The germline gives CDR1 LNHDA, CDR2 SQIVND (reference sequence). V was trimmed by 3 bases and J by 2 bases, leaving 11 bases between them. The CDR3 reads CASSIGRGGNQPQHF. DNA for the CDR3: TGTGCCAGTAGTATTGGCAGGGGAGGCAATCAGCCCCAGCATTTT.

This clone was counted a single time. This chain links TRBV5-4 with TRBJ2-5, with 10 bases matching TRBD2. V lost 4 bases and J lost 3; bases outside the gene matches: 12. Germline V gene data show CDR1 as SGHNT and CDR2 as YYREEE (reference sequence). The CDR3 sequence is 17 residues long. CDR3: CASSPPGLASVEETQYF. DNA of the CDR3: TGTGCCAGCAGCCCTCCGGGACTAGCGAGTGTAGAAGAGACCCAGTACTTC.

The CDR3 DNA follows: TGTGCCAGCAGTGATTCGGCTAGCGGGTACAATGAGCAGTTCTTC. Amino acids: CASSDSASGYNEQFF. This sequence joins TRBV6-1 and TRBJ2-1; 8 nucleotides align to TRBD2. V lost 3 bases to trimming and J lost 4 bases; unmatched junction nucleotides: 5. The germline gives CDR1 MNHNS, CDR2 SASEGT. The CDR3 contains 15 residues.